Shown below are 21 T cell receptor beta chains from a single sample sequenced in a study of T cells in Graves' hyperthyroidism and ophthalmopathy. TCR beta CDR3 region amplification was performed from RNA transcripts. Researchers ran a first-round RT-PCR on the TCR CDR3 using the HTBI primer set. One entry per CDR3 protein, called by TCRdb with MiXCR from the multiplex PCR reads. The sample lists 300,000 to 500,000 distinct CDR3 sequences, about 15% occurring once. Sequencing was done on a sample of blood. These receptor sequences come from a woman aged 25 to 39 with Graves' hyperthyroidism.

This clonotype was picked up many times. The chain recombines TRBV18 with TRBJ2-1; 9 nucleotides agree with TRBD2. V was clipped by 4 bases and J by 6 bases; unmatched bases: 16. CDR1 is KGHSH, CDR2 LQKENI, per germline. This CDR3 region has 18 residues. This CDR3 reads CASSLKGAGGVVRNEQFF. Here the CDR3 DNA reads TGTGCCAGCTCACTCAAGGGAGCGGGAGGAGTTGTTCGCAATGAGCAGTTCTTC.

The J gene is TRBJ2-1, the V gene TRBV10-3; TRBD2 matches 10 bases. V lost 8 bases to trimming and J lost 13 bases; unmatched junction nucleotides: 11. The germline CDR1 and CDR2 sequences are ENHRY and SYGVKD. The CDR3 is 13 residues long. CDR3: CAIYQAGGLRQFF. The CDR3 region has the DNA TGTGCCATCTACCAAGCGGGAGGGCTGCGACAGTTCTTC.

This clonotype has at least ten counts. V and J are TRBV20-1 and TRBJ2-1; 8 bases line up with TRBD2. Unmatched junction bases numbered 5, after V lost 1 base and J lost 3 bases. The germline V gene encodes CDR1 DFQATT and CDR2 SNEGSKA (reference sequence). CDR3 length: 15 amino acids. The CDR3 loop reads CSARASSGYYNEQFF. The CDR3 nucleotides read TGCAGTGCTAGAGCCTCTAGCGGGTACTACAATGAGCAGTTCTTC.

The rearrangement uses TRBV20-1 and TRBJ1-4; 7 bases map to TRBD1. V trimming: 1 base; J trimming: 7 bases; junction bases outside the gene matches: 6. CDR3 length: 14 amino acids. The germline V gene encodes CDR1 DFQATT and CDR2 SNEGSKA (reference sequence). In DNA, the CDR3 is TGCAGTGCTAGAGCGACAGGGAGGGCTGAAAAACTGTTTTTT. It codes for CSARATGRAEKLFF.

In this sample, this clonotype turned up many times. The chain combines TRBV11-2 with TRBJ2-1, with D unclear. Per the germline V gene, CDR1 is SGHAT and CDR2 is FQNNGV. CDR3 size: 16 residues. V was clipped by 1 base and J by 3 bases, with 13 bases between them. The CDR3 loop reads CASSLVQAQDYNEQFF. Written as DNA, the CDR3 is TGTGCCAGCAGCTTAGTGCAGGCCCAGGACTACAATGAGCAGTTCTTC. The full variable domain, with the rest looked up from reference TRBV11-2 and TRBJ2-1, is EAGVAQSPRYKIIEKRQSVAFWCNPISGHATLYWYQQILGQGPKLLIQFQNNGVVDDSQLPKDRFSAERLKGVDSTLKIQPAKLEDSAVYLCASSLVQAQDYNEQFFGPGTRLTVL.

The V and J genes are TRBV15 and TRBJ1-4; 8 nucleotides agree with TRBD1. J lost 6 bases, V lost 4 bases, and 7 bases had no gene match. This CDR3 region has 15 residues. Germline loops: CDR1 LNHNV, CDR2 YYDKDF (reference sequence). The CDR3 sequence is CATSTRQGRDEKLFF. In nucleotides, the CDR3 is TGTGCCACCAGCACGCGACAGGGGAGGGATGAAAAACTGTTTTTT.

This clonotype was recorded at least ten times. The chain combines TRBV6-1 with TRBJ2-5, with 8 bases that match TRBD2. This CDR3 contains 16 residues. With 6 bases clipped from V and 3 bases from J, the junction kept 12 bases outside the gene matches. Germline V gene lookup returns CDR1 MNHNS and CDR2 SASEGT. The DNA for the CDR3 is TGTGCCAGCAGCCTCAGCGGGAGAGGAAGGGAAGAGACCCAGTACTTC. Residues: CASSLSGRGREETQYF.

This clonotype occurred many times. The V call is TRBV10-3, the J call TRBJ2-5, with TRBD2 as a possible D gene (6 bases). The germline gives CDR1 ENHRY, CDR2 SYGVKD. V was shortened by 0 bases and J by 1 base, with 9 bases between the two germline ends. The CDR3 totals 15 residues. The CDR3: CAISESAGLQETQYF. CDR3 nucleotides: TGTGCCATCAGTGAGTCAGCGGGCCTCCAAGAGACCCAGTACTTC.

This clonotype has only a few counts. V and J are TRBV5-6 and TRBJ1-2, with no clear D. The CDR3 contains 11 residues. V lost 8 bases and J lost 5, with 10 bases in between. Germline CDR1 SGHDT, CDR2 YYEEEE. This CDR3 is CARNPRYGYTF. The CDR3 DNA is TGTGCCAGGAATCCACGTTATGGCTACACCTTC.

This clonotype was seen at least ten times. The rearrangement uses TRBV20-1 and TRBJ1-1; perhaps TRBD1 as D (6 bases). V shed 0 bases and J shed 1 base, with 12 bases lying between them. The CDR3 runs to 15 residues. Germline V gene sequence: CDR1 DFQATT, CDR2 SNEGSKA (reference sequence). CDR3 residues: CSARDWIQGNTEAFF. CDR3 nucleotides: TGCAGTGCTAGAGATTGGATACAGGGGAACACTGAAGCTTTCTTT.

The chain employs TRBV28 and TRBJ1-2; 10 nucleotides agree with TRBD1. V shed 2 bases and J 2 bases; nucleotides not matched to a gene: 5. Germline CDR1 and CDR2: MDHEN and SYDVKM. This CDR3 contains 16 residues. The CDR3 spells CASSLKTGGGNYGYTF. In DNA, the CDR3 is TGTGCCAGCAGTTTAAAGACAGGGGGCGGGAACTATGGCTACACCTTC.

The chain recombines TRBV18 with TRBJ2-7, with unresolved D. Germline CDR1 and CDR2: KGHSH and LQKENI. This CDR3 contains 15 residues. V was cut by 3 bases and J by 1 base, with 13 bases left in between. CDR3 region: CASSPSSGMSYEQYF. DNA for the CDR3: TGTGCCAGCTCACCCTCGAGTGGAATGTCCTACGAGCAGTACTTC.

Of note for this clonotype: Since a much larger clone is just one base distant, this may be a read error. This chain uses TRBV3-1 with TRBJ2-3, with 10 bases that match TRBD2. Trimming took 6 bases from V and 4 from J; bases not matched to a gene: 10. This CDR3 spans 16 amino acids. CDR1 and CDR2 (germline): LGHDT, YNNKEL (reference sequence). In DNA, the CDR3 is TGTGCCAGCAGTCTCGGGGTTAGCGGGAGGTCAGATACGCAGTATTTT. Its protein is CASSLGVSGRSDTQYF.

The chain couples TRBV10-1 to TRBJ2-3; TRBD1 or TRBD2 may be the D gene (6 bases each). The V end lost 3 bases, the J end lost 4 bases, and 11 bases lay between the germline ends. CDR3 size: 14 residues. Germline V gene lookup returns CDR1 WNHNN and CDR2 SYGVQD (reference sequence). This CDR3 reads CASSEGGSADTQYF. The DNA for the CDR3 is TGCGCCAGCAGTGAAGGGGGGAGCGCAGATACGCAGTATTTT.

This clonotype was observed many times. One junction end does not reproduce the germline sequence, and a read error may be involved. The chain combines TRBV5-1 with TRBJ2-7; TRBD2 might be the D (6 bases). This CDR3 contains 11 residues. Germline V gives CDR1 SGHRS, CDR2 YFSETQ. The CDR3: CASSLEGEQYF. For the CDR3, the DNA is TGTGCCAGCTCCTTGGAGGGCGAGCAGTACTTC.

This clonotype showed up just a few times. The chain joins TRBV10-3 to TRBJ2-7, with D perhaps matching TRBD1 (6 bases). V lost 3 bases to trimming and J lost 4 bases, with 13 bases between them. Looked up from germline, CDR1 is ENHRY and CDR2 is SYGVKD. This CDR3 is 14 amino acids long. CDR3 nucleotide sequence: TGTGCCATCAGTGACGTCGGGCAGGGGTACGAGCAGTACTTC. It is translated as CAISDVGQGYEQYF.

This clonotype was found many times. The V call is TRBV18, the J call TRBJ1-5; no reliable D call. V lost 3 bases and J lost 0, with 12 bases in between. Germline loops: CDR1 KGHSH, CDR2 LQKENI. There are 16 residues in the CDR3. CDR3 in amino acids: CASSPSVLYSNQPQHF. The CDR3 nucleotides read TGTGCCAGCTCACCCTCGGTCCTTTATAGCAATCAGCCCCAGCATTTT.

The rearrangement joins TRBV10-3 to TRBJ2-3; no firm D call. Germline CDR1 reads ENHRY; CDR2 reads SYGVKD. CDR3 length: 13 amino acids. Deletions cut 0 bases from V and 9 bases from J, with 10 bases between. This CDR3 is CAISESSSETQYF. CDR3 DNA sequence: TGTGCCATCAGTGAGTCGTCGAGCGAGACGCAGTATTTT.

About this clonotype: A much larger clone differs from this one at a single base, so this may be a read error. This chain joins TRBV28 and TRBJ2-2, with 11 nucleotides matching TRBD2. This CDR3 is built from 21 residues. Germline assignment: CDR1 MDHEN and CDR2 SYDVKM. In DNA form, the CDR3 reads TGTGTCAGCAGTTCGTATCCGCCGACTAGCGGGGCTAACCCAAAGGTCGGGGAGCTGTTTTTT. Translating it yields CVSSSYPPTSGANPKVGELFF.

The chain joins TRBV7-9 to TRBJ1-4; 10 positions agree with TRBD1. Germline V gene data show CDR1 as SEHNR and CDR2 as FQNEAQ (reference sequence). The junction had 8 bases not matched to a gene; V was cut back by 8 bases and J by 5 bases. The CDR3 has 15 amino acids. The CDR3 sequence is CASEFSGQGNEKLFF. The CDR3 nucleotides read TGTGCCAGCGAATTCTCGGGACAGGGGAATGAAAAACTGTTTTTT.

This clonotype was observed many times. The gene calls are TRBV2 and TRBJ1-1; D is possibly TRBD1 (5 bases). Germline CDR1 SNHLY, CDR2 FYNNEI. V lost 7 bases, J lost 1 base, and 19 bases lay in between. The CDR3 contains 16 residues. CDR3 protein: CASNSDLGRGNTEAFF. DNA of the CDR3: TGTGCCAGCAATTCCGACCTCGGGAGGGGGAACACTGAAGCTTTCTTT.